The 16 T cell receptor beta chains below all came from one sample that was sequenced in a study of PD-L1 blockade in urothelial cancer. Libraries were prepared by immunoSEQ multiplex PCR; TCRdb keeps only in-frame clonotypes and omits some of them. The sample shows 43,000 or so clones, more than 75% of them seen only once. Time point indicated: pretreatment peripheral blood. The specimen comprised PBMCs, sampled around atezolizumab (anti-PD-L1) treatment. Source of these receptors: a man between 60 and 75 years old with urothelial cancer.

The chain links TRBV6-1 to TRBJ2-6; D not certain. CDR3 length: 14 residues. V shed 2 bases and J shed 2 bases, with 4 bases lying between them. Germline V lookup: CDR1 MNHNS, CDR2 SASEGT. CDR3: CASSESPGANVLTF. CDR3 sequence (DNA): TGTGCCAGCAGTGAATCTCCTGGGGCCAACGTCCTGACTTTC.

About this clone itself: A junction boundary mismatches the germline segment, possibly from a read error. The chain couples TRBV7-7 to TRBJ2-7; the match to TRBD2 covers 11 bases. From germline, CDR1 is SSHAT and CDR2 FNYEAQ (reference sequence). This CDR3 is built from 15 residues. For the CDR3, the DNA is TGTGCTAGCAGCCCCCTAGCGGGGGGATCCTACGAGCAGTACTTC. This codes for CASSPLAGGSYEQYF.

This chain joins TRBV28 and TRBJ2-1; possible D gene TRBD2, 7 bases. There are 15 residues in the CDR3. Germline V gene lookup returns CDR1 MDHEN and CDR2 SYDVKM. V was trimmed by 3 bases and J by 6 bases, leaving 15 bases between them. CDR3 region: CASSFGGGGVNEQFF. The DNA of the CDR3 is TGTGCCAGCAGTTTTGGGGGCGGGGGAGTCAATGAGCAGTTCTTC.

The chain couples TRBV5-4 to TRBJ2-5; 12 nucleotides line up with TRBD2. This CDR3 has 17 residues. Germline loops: CDR1 SGHNT, CDR2 YYREEE (reference sequence). J lost 5 bases, V lost 0 bases, and 8 bases had no gene match. CDR3 loop: CASSLVASGRVTETQYF. In nucleotides, the CDR3 is TGTGCCAGCAGCTTGGTTGCTAGCGGGAGGGTTACGGAGACCCAGTACTTC.

This rearrangement joins TRBV19 to TRBJ1-2, with D perhaps TRBD1 (5 bases). Trimming shortened V by 5 bases and J by 0 bases, and 13 bases separated the two germline ends. This CDR3 has 15 residues. The germline gives CDR1 LNHDA, CDR2 SQIVND (reference sequence). The CDR3 reads CASSPGGRPNYGYTF. The CDR3 DNA is TGTGCCAGTAGTCCGGGGGGAAGGCCTAACTATGGCTACACCTTC.

This clone was seen just once. The chain links TRBV7-2 to TRBJ1-2, with D possibly TRBD1 on 5 matching bases. This CDR3 spans 13 amino acids. Germline V gene data show CDR1 as SGHTA and CDR2 as FQGNSA. The germline V and J ends were trimmed by 6 bases and 7 bases, with 15 bases remaining between them. CDR3 sequence: CASSAGRQSGYTF. Here the CDR3 DNA reads TGTGCCAGCAGTGCAGGGAGGCAGAGTGGCTACACCTTC.

This chain uses TRBV5-1 with TRBJ1-3; 10 bases fit TRBD1. The J segment lost 3 bases and the V segment lost 1 base, leaving 4 bases of the junction unmatched. There are 16 residues in the CDR3. The germline V gene encodes CDR1 SGHRS and CDR2 YFSETQ. DNA of the CDR3: TGCGCCAGCAGCTTGAGGACAGGGGGAAGTGGAAACACCATATATTTT. Translation gives CASSLRTGGSGNTIYF.

This clone was detected only once. The V and J genes are TRBV19 and TRBJ1-6; the match to TRBD1 covers 7 bases. Germline V lookup: CDR1 LNHDA, CDR2 SQIVND (reference sequence). Trimming took 10 bases from V and 5 from J; bases not matched to a gene: 5. The CDR3 length is 13 residues. In nucleotides, the CDR3 is TGTGCCACCGCGGACAGGAATAATTCACCCCTCCACTTT. It specifies CATADRNNSPLHF.

This chain uses TRBV5-1 with TRBJ1-6; tentatively, D is TRBD1 (5 bases). The V gene's germline CDR1 is SGHRS and CDR2 YFSETQ. The CDR3 has 17 amino acids. Trimming left V 4 bases short and J 7 bases short, with 21 bases between. The CDR3 protein is CASSGAGDGRRNSPLHF. For the CDR3, the DNA is TGCGCCAGCAGCGGGGCCGGAGACGGTCGTAGAAATTCACCCCTCCACTTT.

Turning to this clone: Other DNA sequences of this sample code for an identical CDR3. The chain employs TRBV10-3 and TRBJ2-7, with 11 bases aligning to TRBD2. Germline CDR1 reads ENHRY; CDR2 reads SYGVKD. The length of the CDR3 is 13 residues. V shed 5 bases, J shed 4 bases, and the junction held 1 base outside the gene matches. This chain's CDR3 is CAISTSGSYEQYF. The CDR3 DNA reads as TGTGCCATCAGTACTAGCGGGAGTTACGAGCAGTACTTC.

The CDR3 nucleotides read TGTGCCAGCAGCTTGAGGGGGACAGACTCCTACAATGAGCAGTTCTTC. Protein product: CASSLRGTDSYNEQFF. The chain links TRBV5-6 to TRBJ2-1; TRBD1 matches at 7 bases. The CDR3 is 16 residues long. Germline V gene lookup returns CDR1 SGHDT and CDR2 YYEEEE. The V segment lost 1 base and the J segment 0 bases; nucleotides outside the gene matches: 4.

The J gene is TRBJ1-1, the V gene TRBV5-1; D might be TRBD1 (6 bases). The CDR3 spans 14 residues. Trimming removed 0 bases at V and 3 bases at J, with 9 bases between. CDR1 is SGHRS, CDR2 YFSETQ, per germline. The CDR3 region is CASSLVGADTEAFF. CDR3 sequence (DNA): TGCGCCAGCAGCTTGGTGGGGGCAGACACTGAAGCTTTCTTT.

The chain employs TRBV29-1 and TRBJ1-1; 8 bases match TRBD1. The CDR3 has 14 residues. Trimming cost V 6 bases and J 5 bases; bases outside gene matches: 11. The germline V gene has CDR1 SQVTM and CDR2 ANQGSEA. CDR3 DNA sequence: TGCAGCGTCTATTTCGGACAGGGAAGGACTGAAGCTTTCTTT. Its translation: CSVYFGQGRTEAFF.

The V and J genes are TRBV4-2 and TRBJ1-2; TRBD1 matches at 8 bases. From germline, CDR1 is LGHNA and CDR2 YNFKEQ. With V trimmed by 0 bases and J by 0 bases, 3 bases remained unmatched. CDR3 length: 16 residues. This chain's CDR3 is CASSQDPTGANYGYTF. The CDR3 coding sequence is TGTGCCAGCAGCCAAGACCCGACAGGGGCTAACTATGGCTACACCTTC.

The chain links TRBV7-9 to TRBJ1-1; D is perhaps TRBD1 (5 bases). V lost 5 bases to trimming and J lost 0 bases, with 13 bases between them. This CDR3 region has 15 residues. The germline gives CDR1 SEHNR, CDR2 FQNEAQ (reference sequence). The CDR3 here is CASSVMGGMNTEAFF. The CDR3 nucleotides are TGTGCCAGCAGCGTAATGGGGGGAATGAACACTGAAGCTTTCTTT. The full variable domain, rest sourced from reference TRBV7-9 and TRBJ1-1, is DTGVSQNPRHKITKRGQNVTFRCDPISEHNRLYWYRQTLGQGPEFLTYFQNEAQLEKSRLLSDRFSAERPKGSFSTLEIQRTEQGDSAMYLCASSVMGGMNTEAFFGQGTRLTVV.

The chain combines TRBV5-6 with TRBJ2-1; 14 positions agree with TRBD2. V gave up 0 bases and J gave up 6 bases; unmatched junction bases: 5. The CDR3 consists of 17 residues. CDR1 and CDR2 (germline): SGHDT, YYEEEE. The CDR3 sequence: CASSLGRTSGGFNEQFF. The CDR3 DNA is TGTGCCAGCAGCTTGGGACGGACTAGCGGGGGGTTCAATGAGCAGTTCTTC.